The 7 T cell receptor beta chains below all came from one sample that was sequenced in a study of identical twins. TCRdb reprocessed the 5' RACE reads with MiXCR, giving one entry per CDR3 protein. Found here are under 1 million distinct CDR3 sequences, roughly 12% of them singletons; the top ten hold roughly 1.5%. This same sample was also taken into another study, of yellow fever vaccine responses in identical twins.

The sequenced sample consisted of PBMCs. The receptors were sampled from a young woman in good health.

The chain recombines TRBV6-5 with TRBJ2-1; 11 positions match TRBD1. In germline, CDR1 is MNHEY, CDR2 SVGAGI. After removal of 0 bases from V and 7 bases from J, the junction contained 11 bases not matched to a gene. The CDR3 is 18 amino acids. The CDR3 DNA reads TGTGCCAGCAGTTACTCGCCCCCCGGGACAGGGGGGATGAATGAGCAGTTCTTC. Its translation: CASSYSPPGTGGMNEQFF.

This clonotype was recorded at least ten times. J is TRBJ2-1 and V is TRBV12-3 or TRBV12-4; TRBD2 aligns across 8 bases. This CDR3 comprises 15 residues. Trimming took 1 base from V and 6 from J; bases not matched to a gene: 5. The CDR3: CASSLVAGGGNEQFF. In nucleotides, the CDR3 is TGTGCCAGCAGTTTAGTTGCGGGAGGAGGCAATGAGCAGTTCTTC.

This clonotype has just one count. The gene calls are TRBV12-3 or TRBV12-4 and TRBJ2-2; D is possibly TRBD2 (6 bases). CDR3 size: 23 residues. The V end lost 3 bases, the J end lost 5 bases, and 37 bases lay between the germline ends. The CDR3 reads CASSFPGVGPPAASEDHTGELFF. CDR3 nucleotide sequence: TGTGCCAGCAGTTTTCCGGGGGTAGGGCCGCCCGCCGCGTCGGAAGACCATACCGGGGAGCTGTTTTTT.

Only a few counts were recorded for this clonotype. CDR3 DNA: TGTGCCACCAGTCCGGGGGGTGGAAACACCATATATTTT. It translates to CATSPGGGNTIYF. V gene TRBV24-1 combines with J gene TRBJ1-3; D might be TRBD1 (5 bases). CDR1 is KGHDR, CDR2 SFDVKD, per germline. V dropped 6 bases and J dropped 3 bases, with 8 bases sitting between them. This CDR3 comprises 13 residues.

This clonotype appeared a few times. The chain carries TRBV4-2 and TRBJ2-2; 7 bases agree with TRBD2. Germline V gene lookup returns CDR1 LGHNA and CDR2 YNFKEQ. The ends lost 3 bases at V and 1 base at J; junction bases unmatched: 11. The CDR3 is made up of 18 amino acids. The CDR3 DNA sequence: TGTGCCAGCAGCCATGGGGCGGGGGAGCACGAGAACACCGGGGAGCTGTTTTTT. Its translation is CASSHGAGEHENTGELFF.

This clonotype occurred a few times. One junction end disagrees with the germline gene, perhaps due to a read error. The chain is built from TRBV6-5 and TRBJ2-3; no reliable D call. Germline V CDR1 and CDR2: MNHEY, SVGAGI. CDR3 length: 8 residues. CDR3 amino acids: CASGPGHF. The CDR3 DNA follows: TGTGCCAGCGGACCCGGCCATTTT.

This clonotype was seen a single time. The junction departs from the called germline gene at one end, perhaps through a read error. The chain has TRBV13 and TRBJ2-1; 7 bases map to TRBD2. This CDR3 has 18 amino acids. Germline V gene lookup returns CDR1 PRHDT and CDR2 FYEKMQ (reference sequence). In nucleotides, the CDR3 is TGTGCCTGCAGCTTAGCGCTGGGTAGCGGGCCGCTCTACAATGAGCAGTTCTTC. This sequence encodes CACSLALGSGPLYNEQFF.